The clone carrying this T cell receptor beta chain was seen only a few times. Sequencing used immunoSEQ multiplex PCR; TCRdb keeps in-frame clones, though not all of them. The sample holds approximately 170,000 clones, around 80% seen once. This record comes from a study of blood T cell repertoires in COVID-19. Study-level background: PBMCs, B-cell-depleted T cells, or T cells provided the cDNA or gDNA that made up the material.

Residents of 24 US areas, aged roughly 18 to 89 years, made up the participants. Cohort assignment relied on participant-reported clinical history. Germline loops: CDR1 SQVTM, CDR2 ANQGSEA. The V segment lost 6 bases and the J segment 3 bases; nucleotides outside the gene matches: 7. The CDR3 contains 13 residues. Sequenced material: PBMCs or T cells enriched from blood (not recorded which). The chain links TRBV29-1 to TRBJ1-2; TRBD1 matches at 7 bases. The TCR sequence derives from a woman aged 70-85 years in a cohort exposed to, infected with or recovered from COVID-19 (not recorded which). CDR3 in amino acids: CSVAGDSHYGYTF. In DNA, the CDR3 is TGCAGCGTAGCAGGGGACAGCCACTATGGCTACACCTTC.